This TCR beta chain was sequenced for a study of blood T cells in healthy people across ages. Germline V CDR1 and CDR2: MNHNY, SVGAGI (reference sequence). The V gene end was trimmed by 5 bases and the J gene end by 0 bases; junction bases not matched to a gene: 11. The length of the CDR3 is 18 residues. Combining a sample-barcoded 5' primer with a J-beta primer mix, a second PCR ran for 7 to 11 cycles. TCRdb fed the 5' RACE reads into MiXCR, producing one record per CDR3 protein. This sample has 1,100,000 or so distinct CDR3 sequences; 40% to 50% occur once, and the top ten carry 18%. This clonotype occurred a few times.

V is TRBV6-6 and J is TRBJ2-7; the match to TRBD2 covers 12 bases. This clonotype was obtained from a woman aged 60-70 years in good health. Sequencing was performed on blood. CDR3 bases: TGTGCCAGCAGTAAGATTAGAGGACTAGCGGGGAACTCCTACGAGCAGTACTTC. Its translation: CASSKIRGLAGNSYEQYF.